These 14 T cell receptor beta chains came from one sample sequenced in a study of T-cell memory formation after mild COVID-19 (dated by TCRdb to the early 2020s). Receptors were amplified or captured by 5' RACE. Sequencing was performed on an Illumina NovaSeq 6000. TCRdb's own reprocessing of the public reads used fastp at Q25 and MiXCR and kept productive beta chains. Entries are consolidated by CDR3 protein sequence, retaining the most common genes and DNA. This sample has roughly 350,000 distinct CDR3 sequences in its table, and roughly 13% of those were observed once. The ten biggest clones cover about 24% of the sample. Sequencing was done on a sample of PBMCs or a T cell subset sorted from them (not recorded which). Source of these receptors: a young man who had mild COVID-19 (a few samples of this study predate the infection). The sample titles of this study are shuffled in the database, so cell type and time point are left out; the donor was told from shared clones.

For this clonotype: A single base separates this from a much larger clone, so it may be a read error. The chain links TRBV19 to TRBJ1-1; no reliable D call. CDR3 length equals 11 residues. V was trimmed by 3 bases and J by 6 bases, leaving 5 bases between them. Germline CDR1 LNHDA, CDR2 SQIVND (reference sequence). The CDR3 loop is CASSIGAEAFF. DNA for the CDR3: TGTGCCAGTAGTATCGGGGCTGAAGCTTTCTTT.

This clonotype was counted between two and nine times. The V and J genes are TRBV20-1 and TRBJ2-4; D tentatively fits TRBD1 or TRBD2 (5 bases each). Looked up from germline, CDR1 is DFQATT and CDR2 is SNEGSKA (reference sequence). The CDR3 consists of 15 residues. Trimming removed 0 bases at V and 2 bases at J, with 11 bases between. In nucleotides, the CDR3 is TGCAGTGCTAGAGATGTCGGGGCCCCCAAAAACATTCAGTACTTC. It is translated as CSARDVGAPKNIQYF.

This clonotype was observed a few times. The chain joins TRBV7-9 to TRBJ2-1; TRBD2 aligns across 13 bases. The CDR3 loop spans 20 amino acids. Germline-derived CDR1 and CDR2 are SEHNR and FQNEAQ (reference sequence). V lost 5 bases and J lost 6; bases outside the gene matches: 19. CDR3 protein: CASSPSGGQTRTSGSNEQFF. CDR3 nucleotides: TGTGCCAGCAGCCCAAGTGGGGGACAGACAAGGACTAGCGGGAGCAATGAGCAGTTCTTC. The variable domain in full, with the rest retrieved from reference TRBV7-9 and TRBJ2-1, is DTGVSQNPRHKITKRGQNVTFRCDPISEHNRLYWYRQTLGQGPEFLTYFQNEAQLEKSRLLSDRFSAERPKGSFSTLEIQRTEQGDSAMYLCASSPSGGQTRTSGSNEQFFGPGTRLTVL.

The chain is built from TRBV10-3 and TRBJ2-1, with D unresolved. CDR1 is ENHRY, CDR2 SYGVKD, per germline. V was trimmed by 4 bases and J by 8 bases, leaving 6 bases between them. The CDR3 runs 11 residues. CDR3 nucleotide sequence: TGTGCCATCAGTGCAAGAGATGAGCAGTTCTTC. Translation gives CAISARDEQFF.

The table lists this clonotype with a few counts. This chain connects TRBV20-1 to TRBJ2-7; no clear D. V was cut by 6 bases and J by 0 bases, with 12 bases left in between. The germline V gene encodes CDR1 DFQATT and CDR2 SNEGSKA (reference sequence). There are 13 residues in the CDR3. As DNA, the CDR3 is TGCAGTGCCCCCGGCCCGGGCTCCTACGAGCAGTACGTC. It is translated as CSAPGPGSYEQYV.

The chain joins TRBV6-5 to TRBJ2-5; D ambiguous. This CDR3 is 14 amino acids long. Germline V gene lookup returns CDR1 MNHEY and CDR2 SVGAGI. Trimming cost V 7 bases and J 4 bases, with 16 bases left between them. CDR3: CASTTPWGGETQYF. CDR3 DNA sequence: TGTGCCAGCACCACCCCTTGGGGTGGAGAGACCCAGTACTTC.

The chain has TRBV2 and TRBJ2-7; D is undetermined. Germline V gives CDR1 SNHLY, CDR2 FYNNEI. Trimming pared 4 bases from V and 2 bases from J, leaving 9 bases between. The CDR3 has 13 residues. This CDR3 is CASSVSPAYEQYF. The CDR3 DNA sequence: TGTGCCAGCAGTGTGTCCCCGGCCTACGAGCAGTACTTC.

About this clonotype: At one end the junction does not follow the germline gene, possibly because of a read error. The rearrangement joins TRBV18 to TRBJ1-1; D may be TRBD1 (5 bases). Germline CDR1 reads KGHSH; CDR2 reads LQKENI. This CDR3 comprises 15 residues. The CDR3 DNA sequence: TGTGCCAGCTCACCACGGGGCCATTTTGAGACTGAAGATTTCTTT. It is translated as CASSPRGHFETEDFF.

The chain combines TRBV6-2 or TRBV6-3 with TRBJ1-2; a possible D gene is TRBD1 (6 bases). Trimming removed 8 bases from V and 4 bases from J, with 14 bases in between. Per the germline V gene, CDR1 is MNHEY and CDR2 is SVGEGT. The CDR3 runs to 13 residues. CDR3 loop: CASGTGGAYGYTF. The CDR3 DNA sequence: TGTGCCAGCGGAACCGGGGGGGCCTATGGCTACACCTTC.

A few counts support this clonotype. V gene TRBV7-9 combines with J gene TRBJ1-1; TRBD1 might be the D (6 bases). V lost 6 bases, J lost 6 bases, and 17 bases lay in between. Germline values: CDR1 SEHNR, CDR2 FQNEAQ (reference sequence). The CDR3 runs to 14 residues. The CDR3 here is CASRREGGVAEAFF. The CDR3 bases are TGTGCCAGCAGGAGGGAGGGGGGGGTCGCTGAAGCTTTCTTT.

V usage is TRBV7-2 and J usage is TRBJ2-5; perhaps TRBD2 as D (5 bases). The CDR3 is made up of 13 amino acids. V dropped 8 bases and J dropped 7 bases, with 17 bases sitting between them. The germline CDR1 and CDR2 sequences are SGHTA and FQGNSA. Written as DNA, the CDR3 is TGTGCCAGCGGAACACATGTCGGAGGGACCCAGTACTTC. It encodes CASGTHVGGTQYF.

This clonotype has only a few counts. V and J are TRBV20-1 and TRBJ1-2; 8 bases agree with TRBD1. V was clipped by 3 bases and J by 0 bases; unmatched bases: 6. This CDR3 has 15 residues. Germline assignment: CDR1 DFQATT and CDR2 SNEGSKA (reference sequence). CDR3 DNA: TGCAGTGCTAGGGACGACAGGGGCTCTAACTATGGCTACACCTTC. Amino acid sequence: CSARDDRGSNYGYTF.

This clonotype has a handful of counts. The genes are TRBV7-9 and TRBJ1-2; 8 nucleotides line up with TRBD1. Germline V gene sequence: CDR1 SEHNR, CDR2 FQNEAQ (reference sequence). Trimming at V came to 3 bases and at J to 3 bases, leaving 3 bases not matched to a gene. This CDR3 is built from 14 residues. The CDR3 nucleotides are TGTGCCAGCAGCTTTGGGACAGGCTACTATGGCTACACCTTC. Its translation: CASSFGTGYYGYTF.

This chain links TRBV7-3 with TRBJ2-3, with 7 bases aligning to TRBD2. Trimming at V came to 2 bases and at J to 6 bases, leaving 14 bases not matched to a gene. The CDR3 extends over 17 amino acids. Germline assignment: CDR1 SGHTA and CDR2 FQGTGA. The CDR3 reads CASSLRASREGGDTQYF. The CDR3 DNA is TGTGCCAGCAGCTTACGAGCCTCCAGGGAGGGTGGGGATACGCAGTATTTT.